The 32 T cell receptor beta chains below come from one sample, sequenced in a study of cytomegalovirus exposure and HLA in healthy donors. Use of 60 Vbeta and 13 Jbeta primers characterized the PCR. Measured with immunoSEQ multiplex PCR; TCRdb has only the in-frame clones, and not every one. The profile covers about 100,000 clones, with 76% appearing a single time and over 4.5% taken by the ten largest. Sequencing was performed on PBMCs. These receptors came from a woman aged 18 to 35 in good health and CMV-seropositive.

This chain links TRBV28 with TRBJ2-7; 8 nucleotides line up with TRBD2. The germline CDR1 and CDR2 sequences are MDHEN and SYDVKM. The junction had 12 bases not matched to a gene; V was cut back by 6 bases and J by 2 bases. The CDR3 contains 16 residues. CDR3 loop: CASRDEPGLVAYEQYF. In DNA form, the CDR3 reads TGTGCCAGCAGGGATGAACCGGGACTAGTCGCCTACGAGCAGTACTTC. Together with reference TRBV28 and TRBJ2-7, the CDR3 gives the full variable domain: DVKVTQSSRYLVKRTGEKVFLECVQDMDHENMFWYRQDPGLGLRLIYFSYDVKMKEKGDIPEGYSVSREKKERFSLILESASTNQTSMYLCASRDEPGLVAYEQYFGPGTRLTVT.

The sample holds a few counts of this clone. The V call is TRBV10-3, the J call TRBJ2-3; weak D call: TRBD2 (5 bases). V was shortened by 8 bases and J by 4 bases, with 16 bases between the two germline ends. Germline values: CDR1 ENHRY, CDR2 SYGVKD. The CDR3 loop spans 14 amino acids. The CDR3 sequence is CAIEPEERADTQYF. In nucleotides, the CDR3 is TGTGCCATCGAGCCGGAGGAAAGGGCAGATACGCAGTATTTT.

This clone turned up a few times. The V and J genes are TRBV29-1 and TRBJ2-2; 14 bases fit TRBD2. Germline CDR1 reads SQVTM; CDR2 reads ANQGSEA. V trimming: 6 bases; J trimming: 4 bases; junction bases outside the gene matches: 7. This CDR3 region has 16 residues. The DNA of the CDR3 is TGCAGCGTCACGGGACTAGCGGGAGCGGGCACCGGGGAGCTGTTTTTT. Its translation: CSVTGLAGAGTGELFF.

The chain is built from TRBV27 and TRBJ2-1, with 7 bases identical to TRBD2. V dropped 6 bases and J dropped 0; count of bases not matched to a gene: 8. CDR1 and CDR2 from the germline V gene are MNHEY and SMNVEV (reference sequence). This CDR3 is 16 amino acids long. DNA of the CDR3: TGTGCCAGCAGGCGCTCTGCGGGAGCCTCCTACAATGAGCAGTTCTTC. Its translation is CASRRSAGASYNEQFF.

The J gene is TRBJ2-1, the V gene TRBV6-5; TRBD2 matches 13 bases. The V segment lost 4 bases and the J segment 7 bases; nucleotides outside the gene matches: 7. The CDR3 length is 16 residues. Looked up from germline, CDR1 is MNHEY and CDR2 is SVGAGI. CDR3 coding DNA: TGTGCCAGCAGTTCAGGACTAGCGGGAGATGAGAATGAGCAGTTCTTC. Its protein is CASSSGLAGDENEQFF.

The J gene is TRBJ1-2, the V gene TRBV5-1; D is possibly TRBD1 (6 bases). V lost 4 bases, J lost 5 bases, and 12 bases lay in between. CDR1 SGHRS and CDR2 YFSETQ come from the germline V gene. CDR3 length equals 13 residues. DNA for the CDR3: TGCGCCAGCAGCCCAGCGACAGGTTATGGCTACACCTTC. This codes for CASSPATGYGYTF.

J is TRBJ2-1 and V is TRBV11-2, with D possibly TRBD2 on 5 matching bases. The germline gives CDR1 SGHAT, CDR2 FQNNGV. V was shortened by 0 bases and J by 8 bases, with 11 bases between the two germline ends. The CDR3 is 14 residues long. The CDR3 DNA reads as TGTGCCAGCAGCTTAGATCGGGGAGTACATGAGCAGTTCTTC. This encodes CASSLDRGVHEQFF.

The J gene is TRBJ1-1, the V gene TRBV7-9, with no clear D. CDR3 length: 13 residues. V was trimmed by 3 bases and J by 5 bases, leaving 10 bases between them. The V gene's germline CDR1 is SEHNR and CDR2 FQNEAQ (reference sequence). The CDR3 coding sequence is TGTGCCAGCAGCTTGGGAGGTCGGACTGAAGCTTTCTTT. Translating it yields CASSLGGRTEAFF.

CDR3 amino acids: CAWSVGGSTVTQYF. The CDR3 DNA sequence: TGTGCCTGGAGTGTAGGCGGGAGTACGGTTACGCAGTATTTT. The V gene is TRBV30, the J gene TRBJ2-3, with 7 bases identical to TRBD2. CDR3 length equals 14 residues. The V gene end was trimmed by 0 bases and the J gene end by 8 bases; junction bases not matched to a gene: 8. Germline V gene data show CDR1 as GTSNPN and CDR2 as SVGIG (reference sequence).

This chain joins TRBV9 and TRBJ2-5; TRBD2 matches 8 bases. With 6 bases clipped from V and 3 bases from J, the junction kept 7 bases outside the gene matches. The CDR3 is 14 residues long. Germline V CDR1 and CDR2: SGDLS, YYNGEE. The CDR3 reads CASNSGLAEETQYF. The CDR3 DNA is TGTGCCAGCAACTCCGGACTAGCAGAAGAGACCCAGTACTTC.

The chain has TRBV5-1 and TRBJ2-3; 8 bases are a match to TRBD2. Looked up from germline, CDR1 is SGHRS and CDR2 is YFSETQ. After removal of 0 bases from V and 5 bases from J, the junction contained 2 bases not matched to a gene. The CDR3 contains 14 residues. CDR3 sequence reads: CASSLGLALDTQYF. CDR3 coding DNA: TGCGCCAGCAGCTTGGGACTAGCGTTAGATACGCAGTATTTT.

The genes are TRBV5-8 and TRBJ2-1, with D possibly being TRBD2 (6 bases). The V end was cut by 1 base, the J end by 9 bases, with 17 bases between. In germline, CDR1 is SGHTS, CDR2 YDEGEE. CDR3 length: 15 amino acids. CDR3 region: CASSLWASGRGEQFF. The DNA of the CDR3 is TGTGCCAGCAGCTTGTGGGCTAGTGGGCGGGGTGAGCAGTTCTTC.

The CDR3 loop reads CSGGTNYEQYF. The CDR3 region has the DNA TGCAGCGGGGGGACTAACTACGAGCAGTACTTC. The rearrangement uses TRBV29-1 and TRBJ2-7; 7 bases map to TRBD2. Germline V gene sequence: CDR1 SQVTM, CDR2 ANQGSEA. The CDR3 runs to 11 residues. Trimming removed 7 bases from V and 3 bases from J; junction bases left unmatched: 3.

The CDR3 is CASSSGDRAYYEQYF. As DNA, the CDR3 is TGTGCCAGTAGTAGCGGCGACAGGGCATACTACGAGCAGTACTTC. V gene TRBV19 combines with J gene TRBJ2-7; 7 positions agree with TRBD1. In germline, CDR1 is LNHDA, CDR2 SQIVND (reference sequence). This CDR3 region has 15 residues. Germline trimming cut 4 bases from V and 3 bases from J; bases unmatched to any gene: 9.

In the case of this clone: One end of the junction is discordant with germline, which a read error may explain. The V and J genes are TRBV20-1 and TRBJ1-1, with unresolved D. The germline CDR1 and CDR2 sequences are DFQATT and SNEGSKA (reference sequence). The CDR3 covers 11 residues. In DNA, the CDR3 is TGCAGTGCTAGAGATAACAGTGAAGCTTTCTTT. It codes for CSARDNSEAFF.

The chain is built from TRBV9 and TRBJ2-5; a possible D gene is TRBD1 (6 bases). Trimming removed 0 bases from V and 1 base from J, with 10 bases in between. Germline-derived CDR1 and CDR2 are SGDLS and YYNGEE. This CDR3 has 15 residues. The DNA of the CDR3 is TGTGCCAGCAGCGTAGCTACGACAGGCCAAGAGACCCAGTACTTC. Protein: CASSVATTGQETQYF.

This clone was counted between two and nine times. The junction and the germline gene differ at one end; a read error may be behind it. The J gene is TRBJ2-5, the V gene TRBV7-8; 7 bases fit TRBD1. Germline values: CDR1 SGHVS, CDR2 FQNEAQ. The CDR3 totals 15 residues. This CDR3 is CASILLGQSQENQYF. Here the CDR3 DNA reads TGTGCCAGCATCTTATTGGGACAGAGCCAAGAGAACCAGTACTTC.

This chain joins TRBV5-1 and TRBJ2-3; TRBD2 matches 8 bases. The V gene's germline CDR1 is SGHRS and CDR2 YFSETQ. The V gene end was trimmed by 5 bases and the J gene end by 3 bases; junction bases not matched to a gene: 8. The CDR3 sequence is 15 residues long. In nucleotides, the CDR3 is TGCGCCAGCAGGCCGGGACTAGGACCAACAGATACGCAGTATTTT. Its protein product is CASRPGLGPTDTQYF. Based on the CDR3 plus reference TRBV5-1 and TRBJ2-3, the full variable domain is KAGVTQTPRYLIKTRGQQVTLSCSPISGHRSVSWYQQTPGQGLQFLFEYFSETQRNKGNFPGRFSGRQFSNSRSEMNVSTLELGDSALYLCASRPGLGPTDTQYFGPGTRLTVL.

This clone came up a few times. The V and J genes are TRBV18 and TRBJ2-1, with 8 positions matching TRBD2. J was trimmed by 4 bases and V by 0 bases; bases with no gene match: 11. Germline lookup yields CDR1 KGHSH and CDR2 LQKENI. The CDR3 extends over 18 amino acids. CDR3 in amino acids: CASSPPVGGGRRYNEQFF. The CDR3 DNA reads TGTGCCAGCTCACCACCGGTGGGCGGCGGGAGGCGTTACAATGAGCAGTTCTTC.

V usage is TRBV27 and J usage is TRBJ2-3, with 12 bases identical to TRBD2. The CDR3 has 15 amino acids. Germline lookup yields CDR1 MNHEY and CDR2 SMNVEV (reference sequence). V gave up 4 bases and J gave up 5 bases; unmatched junction bases: 4. CDR3 amino acids: CASSSSGRAGDTQYF. In DNA form, the CDR3 reads TGTGCCAGCAGTTCTAGCGGGAGGGCCGGAGATACGCAGTATTTT.

J is TRBJ2-7 and V is TRBV2, with TRBD2 matching over 11 bases. The germline V gene encodes CDR1 SNHLY and CDR2 FYNNEI. Germline trimming cut 6 bases from V and 4 bases from J; bases unmatched to any gene: 14. This CDR3 contains 17 residues. The CDR3, as DNA: TGTGCCAGCAGCCCTCAACCCCCGGGACTAGCGGCATACGAGCAGTACTTC. Amino acid sequence: CASSPQPPGLAAYEQYF.

V and J are TRBV5-1 and TRBJ1-1, with D unclear. The CDR3 extends over 14 amino acids. The germline V and J ends were trimmed by 4 bases and 3 bases, with 13 bases remaining between them. CDR1 SGHRS and CDR2 YFSETQ come from the germline V gene. DNA for the CDR3: TGCGCCAGCAGCAAAGACGGGTCCTACACTGAAGCTTTCTTT. The encoded protein is CASSKDGSYTEAFF.

CDR3: CASGDRGTYGYTF. CDR3 sequence (DNA): TGTGCCAGCGGGGACAGAGGTACCTATGGCTACACCTTC. The rearrangement links TRBV9 to TRBJ1-2; TRBD1 agrees at 7 bases. This CDR3 has 13 residues. J gave up 4 bases and V 7 bases, and 7 bases lay outside the gene matches. Germline V gene lookup returns CDR1 SGDLS and CDR2 YYNGEE.

The J gene is TRBJ1-2, the V gene TRBV30; no definite D call. Germline CDR1 is GTSNPN and CDR2 is SVGIG (reference sequence). V dropped 0 bases and J dropped 1 base, with 6 bases sitting between them. CDR3 length: 13 residues. Here the CDR3 DNA reads TGTGCCTGGAGTGTACAAGATAACTATGGCTACACCTTC. Translating gives CAWSVQDNYGYTF. Filled out from reference TRBV30 and TRBJ1-2, the complete variable domain reads SQTIHQWPATLVQPVGSPLSLECTVEGTSNPNLYWYRQAAGRGLQLLFYSVGIGQISSEVPQNLSASRPQDRQFILSSKKLLLSDSGFYLCAWSVQDNYGYTFGSGTRLTVV.

This clone occurred once. V and J are TRBV28 and TRBJ1-5; D remains unclear. The V end lost 2 bases, the J end lost 2 bases, and 10 bases lay between the germline ends. CDR1 MDHEN and CDR2 SYDVKM come from the germline V gene. The CDR3 loop spans 15 amino acids. This CDR3 is CASSLPEEGNQPQHF. In DNA form, the CDR3 reads TGTGCCAGCAGTTTACCGGAGGAGGGCAATCAGCCCCAGCATTTT.

The chain has TRBV4-1 and TRBJ1-6; the match to TRBD1 covers 9 bases. V lost 2 bases, J lost 4 bases, and 6 bases stayed unmatched. Germline loops: CDR1 MGHRA, CDR2 YSYEKL. The CDR3 covers 17 residues. CDR3 nucleotides: TGCGCCAGCAGCCAACCCTGGGACAGGGAGTATAATTCACCCCTCCACTTT. It codes for CASSQPWDREYNSPLHF.

This chain joins TRBV7-9 and TRBJ1-1; no clear D gene. CDR3 length: 15 residues. The V end was cut by 4 bases, the J end by 1 base, with 13 bases between. CDR1 is SEHNR, CDR2 FQNEAQ, per germline (reference sequence). CDR3 nucleotides: TGTGCCAGCAGCTCTAGGTGGCACAAGAACACTGAAGCTTTCTTT. It is translated as CASSSRWHKNTEAFF.

This clone came up once. The rearrangement joins TRBV28 to TRBJ2-1; TRBD2 agrees at 11 bases. The J segment lost 7 bases and the V segment lost 8 bases, leaving 10 bases of the junction unmatched. This CDR3 is 15 amino acids long. Germline values: CDR1 MDHEN, CDR2 SYDVKM. The CDR3 reads CASSGSGRGINEQFF. The CDR3 DNA sequence: TGTGCCAGCTCCGGTAGCGGGAGGGGGATTAATGAGCAGTTCTTC.

This clone was found a few times. V is TRBV7-9 and J is TRBJ1-4, with TRBD1 matching 8 bases. V shed 5 bases, J shed 4 bases, and the junction held 3 bases outside the gene matches. The CDR3 is 14 amino acids. Germline V gives CDR1 SEHNR, CDR2 FQNEAQ (reference sequence). The CDR3 bases are TGTGCCAGCAGCACAGGACAGGGTAATGAAAAACTGTTTTTT. It yields the protein CASSTGQGNEKLFF.

The gene calls are TRBV30 and TRBJ1-1; D is unresolved. Germline CDR1 reads GTSNPN; CDR2 reads SVGIG (reference sequence). Trimming left V 5 bases short and J 0 bases short, with 19 bases between. There are 16 residues in the CDR3. CDR3 loop: CAWGKDLAAMNTEAFF. CDR3 nucleotides: TGTGCCTGGGGTAAAGATTTGGCCGCCATGAACACTGAAGCTTTCTTT.

This clone is a singleton in its sample. The genes are TRBV30 and TRBJ2-7; TRBD1 is a possible D gene (7 bases). V was clipped by 2 bases and J by 4 bases, with 24 bases between them. CDR3 length: 17 amino acids. From germline, CDR1 is GTSNPN and CDR2 SVGIG (reference sequence). CDR3 coding DNA: TGTGCCTGGAGTCTATCGGCCAGGGGGAGGTCTCGGTACGAGCAGTACTTC. Its translation is CAWSLSARGRSRYEQYF.

The rearrangement joins TRBV5-1 to TRBJ2-1, with D possibly being TRBD2 (6 bases). In germline, CDR1 is SGHRS, CDR2 YFSETQ. This CDR3 is built from 15 residues. V lost 2 bases and J 3 bases, leaving 12 bases between the germline ends. The CDR3 is CASSFGSVVYNEQFF. The CDR3 bases are TGCGCCAGCAGCTTCGGGAGTGTCGTCTACAATGAGCAGTTCTTC.